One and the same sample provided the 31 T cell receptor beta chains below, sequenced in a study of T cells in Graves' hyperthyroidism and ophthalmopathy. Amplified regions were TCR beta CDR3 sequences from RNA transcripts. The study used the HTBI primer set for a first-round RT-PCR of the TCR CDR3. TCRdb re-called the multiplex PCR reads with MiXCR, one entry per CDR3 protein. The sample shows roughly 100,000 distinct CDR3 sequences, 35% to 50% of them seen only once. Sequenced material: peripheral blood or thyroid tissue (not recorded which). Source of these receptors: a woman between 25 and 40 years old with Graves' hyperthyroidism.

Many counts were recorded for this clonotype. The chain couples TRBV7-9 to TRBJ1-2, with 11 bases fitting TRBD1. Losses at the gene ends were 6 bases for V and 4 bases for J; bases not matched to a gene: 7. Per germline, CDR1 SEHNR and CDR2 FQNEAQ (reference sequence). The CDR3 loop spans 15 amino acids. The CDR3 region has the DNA TGTGCCAGCAGACCCGGGACAGGGGGGAGCTATGGCTACACCTTC. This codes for CASRPGTGGSYGYTF.

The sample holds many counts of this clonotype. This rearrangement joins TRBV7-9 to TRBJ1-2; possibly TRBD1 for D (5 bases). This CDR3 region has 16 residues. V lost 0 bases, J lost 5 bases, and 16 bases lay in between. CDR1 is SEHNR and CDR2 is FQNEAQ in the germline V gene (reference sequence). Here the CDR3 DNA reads TGTGCCAGCAGCTTAGCGCGGGGGGATCTGTTTTATGGCTACACCTTC. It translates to CASSLARGDLFYGYTF.

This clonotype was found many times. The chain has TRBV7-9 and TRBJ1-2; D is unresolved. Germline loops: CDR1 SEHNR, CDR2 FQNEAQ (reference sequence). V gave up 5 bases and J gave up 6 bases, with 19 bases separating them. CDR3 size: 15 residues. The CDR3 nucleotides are TGTGCCAGCAGCCCAAACGGAGCCCAGACCAATGGCTACACCTTC. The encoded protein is CASSPNGAQTNGYTF.

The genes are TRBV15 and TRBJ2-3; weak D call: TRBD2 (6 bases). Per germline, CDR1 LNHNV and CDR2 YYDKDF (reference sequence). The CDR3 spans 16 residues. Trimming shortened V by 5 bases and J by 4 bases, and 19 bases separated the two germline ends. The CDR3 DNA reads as TGTGCCACCAGCTTCACCCGGAGGGCCCCCCCAGATACGCAGTATTTT. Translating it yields CATSFTRRAPPDTQYF.

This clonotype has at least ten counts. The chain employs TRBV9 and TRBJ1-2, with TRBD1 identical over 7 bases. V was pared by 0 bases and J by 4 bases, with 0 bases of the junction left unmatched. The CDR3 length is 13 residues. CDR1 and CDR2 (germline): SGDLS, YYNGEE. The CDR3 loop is CASSVAGGYGYTF. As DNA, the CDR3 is TGTGCCAGCAGCGTAGCAGGGGGCTATGGCTACACCTTC.

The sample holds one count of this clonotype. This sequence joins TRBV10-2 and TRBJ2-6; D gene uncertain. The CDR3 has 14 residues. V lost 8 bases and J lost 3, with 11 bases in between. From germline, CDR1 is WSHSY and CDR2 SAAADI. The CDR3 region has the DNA TGCGCCAGCCAAGGGCCGGATGGGGCCAACGTCCTGACTTTC. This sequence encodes CASQGPDGANVLTF.

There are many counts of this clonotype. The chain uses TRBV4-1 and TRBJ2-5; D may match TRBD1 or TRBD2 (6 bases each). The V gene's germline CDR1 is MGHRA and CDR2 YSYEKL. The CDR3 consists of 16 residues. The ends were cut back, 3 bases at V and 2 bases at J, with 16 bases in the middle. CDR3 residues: CASSHPGAVYQETQYF. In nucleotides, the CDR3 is TGCGCCAGCAGCCACCCGGGGGCAGTCTATCAAGAGACCCAGTACTTC.

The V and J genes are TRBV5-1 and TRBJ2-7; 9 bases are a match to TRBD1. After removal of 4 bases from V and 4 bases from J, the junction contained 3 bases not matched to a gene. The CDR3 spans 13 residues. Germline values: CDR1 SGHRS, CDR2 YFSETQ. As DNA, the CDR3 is TGCGCCAGCAGCAACGGACAGGGGTACGAGCAGTACTTC. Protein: CASSNGQGYEQYF.

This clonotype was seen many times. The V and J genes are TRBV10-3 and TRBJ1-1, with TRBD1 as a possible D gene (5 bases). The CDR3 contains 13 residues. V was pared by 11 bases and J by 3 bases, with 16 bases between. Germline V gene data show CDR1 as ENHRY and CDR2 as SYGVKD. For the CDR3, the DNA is TGTGCCCTCCGGACAAGGGGAGACACTGAAGCTTTCTTT. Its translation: CALRTRGDTEAFF.

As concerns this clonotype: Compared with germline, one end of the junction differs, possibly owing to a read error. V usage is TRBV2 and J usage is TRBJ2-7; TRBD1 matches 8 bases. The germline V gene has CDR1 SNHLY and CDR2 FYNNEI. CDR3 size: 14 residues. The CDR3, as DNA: TGTACCAGCAGTGAGGACAGGGCCTCCTACGAGCAGTACTTC. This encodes CTSSEDRASYEQYF.

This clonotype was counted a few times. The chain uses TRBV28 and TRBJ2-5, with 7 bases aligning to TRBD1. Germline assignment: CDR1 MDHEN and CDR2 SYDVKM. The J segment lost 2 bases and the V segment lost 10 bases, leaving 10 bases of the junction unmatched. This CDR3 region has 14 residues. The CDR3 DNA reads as TGTGCCACCTACAGGGGTGGCCAACAAGAGACCCAGTACTTC. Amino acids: CATYRGGQQETQYF.

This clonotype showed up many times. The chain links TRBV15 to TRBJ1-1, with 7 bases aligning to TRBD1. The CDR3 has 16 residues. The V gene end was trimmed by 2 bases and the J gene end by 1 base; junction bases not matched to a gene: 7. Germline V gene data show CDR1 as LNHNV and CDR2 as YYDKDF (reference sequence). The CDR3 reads CATSRSPGQKNTEAFF. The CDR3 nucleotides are TGTGCCACCAGCAGATCCCCGGGACAGAAGAACACTGAAGCTTTCTTT.

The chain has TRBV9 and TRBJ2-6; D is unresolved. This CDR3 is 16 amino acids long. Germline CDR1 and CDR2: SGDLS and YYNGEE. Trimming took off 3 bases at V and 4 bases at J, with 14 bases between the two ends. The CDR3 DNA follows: TGTGCCAGCAGCGCAACCAGTCCTGAGGGGGCCAACGTCCTGACTTTC. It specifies CASSATSPEGANVLTF.

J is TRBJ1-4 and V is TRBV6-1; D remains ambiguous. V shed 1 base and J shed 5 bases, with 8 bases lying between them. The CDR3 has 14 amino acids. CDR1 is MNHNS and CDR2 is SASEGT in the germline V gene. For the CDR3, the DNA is TGTGCCAGCAGTGAAGATGCCAGCAATGAAAAACTGTTTTTT. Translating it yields CASSEDASNEKLFF.

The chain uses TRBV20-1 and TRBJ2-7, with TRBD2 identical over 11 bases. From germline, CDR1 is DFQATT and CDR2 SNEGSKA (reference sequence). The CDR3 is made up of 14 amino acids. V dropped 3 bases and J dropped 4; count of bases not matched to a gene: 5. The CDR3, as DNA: TGCAGTGCTAGTGTGGCTAGCGGGAGGTACGAGCAGTACTTC. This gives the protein CSASVASGRYEQYF.

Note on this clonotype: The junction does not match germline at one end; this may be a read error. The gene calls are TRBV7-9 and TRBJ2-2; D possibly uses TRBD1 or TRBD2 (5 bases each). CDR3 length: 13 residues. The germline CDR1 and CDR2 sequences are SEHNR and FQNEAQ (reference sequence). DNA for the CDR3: TGTGCCAGCAGCCTCCAGAGGAGAGGGGAGCAGTCTTTT. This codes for CASSLQRRGEQSF.

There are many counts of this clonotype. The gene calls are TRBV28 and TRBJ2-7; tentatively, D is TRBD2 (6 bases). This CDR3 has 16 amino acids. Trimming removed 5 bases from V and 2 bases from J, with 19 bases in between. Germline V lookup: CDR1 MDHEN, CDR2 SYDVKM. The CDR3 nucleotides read TGTGCCAGCAGTCCCCCGGTGGGGAGGCGAACCTACGAGCAGTACTTC. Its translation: CASSPPVGRRTYEQYF.

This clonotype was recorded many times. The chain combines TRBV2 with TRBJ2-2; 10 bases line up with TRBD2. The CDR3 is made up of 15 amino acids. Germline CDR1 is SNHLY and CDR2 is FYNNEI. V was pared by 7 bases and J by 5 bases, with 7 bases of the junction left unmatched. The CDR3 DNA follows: TGTGCCAGCAACACAGCGGGAGGGCGAACCGGGGAGCTGTTTTTT. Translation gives CASNTAGGRTGELFF.

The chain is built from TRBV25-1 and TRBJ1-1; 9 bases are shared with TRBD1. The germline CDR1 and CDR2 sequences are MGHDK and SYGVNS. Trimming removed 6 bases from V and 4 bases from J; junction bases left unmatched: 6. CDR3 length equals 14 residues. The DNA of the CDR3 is TGTGCCAGCAGCGGACTACAGGGGGCCACTGAAGCTTTCTTT. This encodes CASSGLQGATEAFF.

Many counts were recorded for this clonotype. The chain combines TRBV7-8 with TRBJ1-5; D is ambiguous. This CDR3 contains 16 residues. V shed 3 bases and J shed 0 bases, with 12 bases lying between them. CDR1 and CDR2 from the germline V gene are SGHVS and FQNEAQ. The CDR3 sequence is CASSFNSYDSNQPQHF. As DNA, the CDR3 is TGTGCCAGCAGCTTTAACAGTTACGATAGCAATCAGCCCCAGCATTTT. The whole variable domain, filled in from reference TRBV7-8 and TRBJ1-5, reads GAGVSQSPRYKVAKRGQDVALRCDPISGHVSLFWYQQALGQGPEFLTYFQNEAQLDKSGLPSDRFFAERPEGSVSTLKIQRTQQEDSAVYLCASSFNSYDSNQPQHFGDGTRLSIL.

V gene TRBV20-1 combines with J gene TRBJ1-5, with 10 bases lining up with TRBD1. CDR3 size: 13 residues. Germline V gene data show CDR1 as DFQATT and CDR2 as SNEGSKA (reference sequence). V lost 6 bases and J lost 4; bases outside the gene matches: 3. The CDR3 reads CSAQDRGNQPQHF. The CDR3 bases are TGCAGTGCCCAGGACAGGGGGAATCAGCCCCAGCATTTT.

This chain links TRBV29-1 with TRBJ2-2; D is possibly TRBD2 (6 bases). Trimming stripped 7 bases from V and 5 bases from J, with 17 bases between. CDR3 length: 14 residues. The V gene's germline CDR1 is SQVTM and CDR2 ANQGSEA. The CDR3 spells CSAATPRGTGELFF. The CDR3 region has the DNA TGCAGCGCCGCCACGCCACGGGGGACCGGGGAGCTGTTTTTT.

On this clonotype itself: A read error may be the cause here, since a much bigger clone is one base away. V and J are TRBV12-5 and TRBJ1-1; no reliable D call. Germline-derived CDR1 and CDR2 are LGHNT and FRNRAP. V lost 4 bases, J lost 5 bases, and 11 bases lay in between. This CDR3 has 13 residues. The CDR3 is CASGSEDETEAFF. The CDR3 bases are TGTGCTAGTGGTTCAGAAGATGAGACTGAAGCTTTCTTT.

This CDR3 reads CATGRGGETQYF. The CDR3 DNA reads as TGTGCCACCGGGCGGGGGGGAGAGACCCAGTACTTC. This rearrangement joins TRBV7-9 to TRBJ2-5, with 9 bases matching TRBD2. This CDR3 contains 12 residues. Trimming removed 10 bases from V and 4 bases from J; junction bases left unmatched: 4. Germline-derived CDR1 and CDR2 are SEHNR and FQNEAQ (reference sequence). Full variable domain (outside the CDR3, taken from reference TRBV7-9 and TRBJ2-5): DTGVSQNPRHKITKRGQNVTFRCDPISEHNRLYWYRQTLGQGPEFLTYFQNEAQLEKSRLLSDRFSAERPKGSFSTLEIQRTEQGDSAMYLCATGRGGETQYFGPGTRLLVL.

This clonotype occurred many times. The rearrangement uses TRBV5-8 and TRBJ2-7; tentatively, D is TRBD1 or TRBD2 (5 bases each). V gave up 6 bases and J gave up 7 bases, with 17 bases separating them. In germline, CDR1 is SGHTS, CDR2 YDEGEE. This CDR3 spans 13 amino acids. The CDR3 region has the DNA TGTGCCAGCAACCCGGGACCCAGACGGGAGCAGTACTTC. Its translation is CASNPGPRREQYF.

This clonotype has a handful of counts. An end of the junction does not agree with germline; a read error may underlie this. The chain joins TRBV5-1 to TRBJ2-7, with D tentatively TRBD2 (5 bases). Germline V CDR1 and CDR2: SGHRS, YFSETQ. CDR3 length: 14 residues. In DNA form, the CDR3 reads TGCGCCAGCAGCTTGGCGGGGATGGGTTACGAGCAGCACTTC. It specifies CASSLAGMGYEQHF.

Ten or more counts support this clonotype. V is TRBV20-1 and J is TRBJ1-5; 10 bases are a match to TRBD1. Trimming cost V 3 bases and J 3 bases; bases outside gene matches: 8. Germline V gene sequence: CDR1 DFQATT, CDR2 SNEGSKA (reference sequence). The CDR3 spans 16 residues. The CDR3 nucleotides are TGCAGTGCTAGGCCCGTGACAGGGGGCCTCAATCAGCCCCAGCATTTT. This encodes CSARPVTGGLNQPQHF.

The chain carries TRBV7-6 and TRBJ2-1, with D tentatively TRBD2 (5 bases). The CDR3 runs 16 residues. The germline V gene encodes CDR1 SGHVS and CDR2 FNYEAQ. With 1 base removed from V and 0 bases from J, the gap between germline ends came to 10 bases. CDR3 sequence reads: CASSLELAGSYNEQFF. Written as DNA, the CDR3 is TGTGCCAGCAGCTTAGAGTTGGCGGGCTCCTACAATGAGCAGTTCTTC.

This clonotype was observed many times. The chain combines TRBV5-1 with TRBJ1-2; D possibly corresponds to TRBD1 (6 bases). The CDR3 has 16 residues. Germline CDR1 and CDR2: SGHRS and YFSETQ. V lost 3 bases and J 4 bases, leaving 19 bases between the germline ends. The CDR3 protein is CASSWGPGRTSYGYTF. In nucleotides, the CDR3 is TGCGCCAGCAGCTGGGGGCCTGGACGCACAAGCTATGGCTACACCTTC.

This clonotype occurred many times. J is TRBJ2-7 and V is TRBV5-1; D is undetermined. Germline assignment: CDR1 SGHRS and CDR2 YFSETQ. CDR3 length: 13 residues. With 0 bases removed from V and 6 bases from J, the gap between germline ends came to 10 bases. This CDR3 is CASSLARESEQYF. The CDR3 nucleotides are TGCGCCAGCAGCTTGGCCCGTGAAAGCGAGCAGTACTTC.

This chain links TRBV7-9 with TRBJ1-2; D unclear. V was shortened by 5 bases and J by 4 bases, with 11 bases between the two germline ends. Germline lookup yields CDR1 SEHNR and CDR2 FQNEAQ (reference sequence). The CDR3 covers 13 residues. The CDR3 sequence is CASSPQSFYGYTF. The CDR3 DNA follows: TGTGCCAGCAGCCCACAGAGCTTCTATGGCTACACCTTC.